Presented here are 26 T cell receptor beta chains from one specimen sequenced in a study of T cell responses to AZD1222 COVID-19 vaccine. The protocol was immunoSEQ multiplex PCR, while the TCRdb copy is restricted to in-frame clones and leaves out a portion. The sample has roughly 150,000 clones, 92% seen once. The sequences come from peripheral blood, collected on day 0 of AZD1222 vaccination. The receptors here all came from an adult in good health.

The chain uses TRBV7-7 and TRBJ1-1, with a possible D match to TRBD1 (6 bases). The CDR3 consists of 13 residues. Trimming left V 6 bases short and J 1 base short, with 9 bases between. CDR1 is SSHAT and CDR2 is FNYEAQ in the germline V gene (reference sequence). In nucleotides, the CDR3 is TGTGCCAGCAGTTGGACAGAGAACACTGAAGCTTTCTTT. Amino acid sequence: CASSWTENTEAFF.

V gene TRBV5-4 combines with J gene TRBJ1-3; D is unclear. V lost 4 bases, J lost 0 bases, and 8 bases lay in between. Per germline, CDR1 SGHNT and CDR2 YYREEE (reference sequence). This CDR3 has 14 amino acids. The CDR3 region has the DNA TGTGCCAGCAGCCATGCAGACTCTGGAAACACCATATATTTT. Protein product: CASSHADSGNTIYF.

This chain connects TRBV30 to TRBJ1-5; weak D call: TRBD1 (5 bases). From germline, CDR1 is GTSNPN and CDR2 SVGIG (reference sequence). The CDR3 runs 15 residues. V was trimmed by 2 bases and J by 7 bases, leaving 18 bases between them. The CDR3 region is CAWSPTVGGGQPQHF. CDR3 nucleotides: TGTGCCTGGAGTCCAACGGTCGGGGGAGGCCAGCCCCAGCATTTT.

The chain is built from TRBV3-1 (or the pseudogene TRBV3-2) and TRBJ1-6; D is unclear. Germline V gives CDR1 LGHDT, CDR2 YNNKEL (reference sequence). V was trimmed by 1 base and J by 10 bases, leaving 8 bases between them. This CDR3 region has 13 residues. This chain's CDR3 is CASSQVAESPLHF. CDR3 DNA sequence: TGTGCCAGCAGCCAAGTGGCGGAATCACCCCTCCACTTT.

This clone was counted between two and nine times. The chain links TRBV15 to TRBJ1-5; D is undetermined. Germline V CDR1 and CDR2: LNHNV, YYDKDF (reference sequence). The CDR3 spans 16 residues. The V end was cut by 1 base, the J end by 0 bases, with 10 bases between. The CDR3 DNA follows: TGTGCCACCAGCAGAGTCGGAGGGTCTAGCAATCAGCCCCAGCATTTT. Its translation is CATSRVGGSSNQPQHF. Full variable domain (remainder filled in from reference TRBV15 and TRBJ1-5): DAMVIQNPRYQVTQFGKPVTLSCSQTLNHNVMYWYQQKSSQAPKLLFHYYDKDFNNEADTPDNFQSRRPNTSFCFLDIRSPGLGDTAMYLCATSRVGGSSNQPQHFGDGTRLSIL.

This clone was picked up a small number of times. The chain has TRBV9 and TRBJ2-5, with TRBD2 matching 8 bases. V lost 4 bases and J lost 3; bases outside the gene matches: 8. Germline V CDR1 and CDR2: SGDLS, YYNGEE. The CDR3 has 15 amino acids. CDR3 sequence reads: CASSPAGEPKETQYF. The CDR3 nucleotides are TGTGCCAGCAGCCCAGCGGGAGAGCCAAAAGAGACCCAGTACTTC.

CDR3: CATSITGEDTIYF. CDR3 sequence (DNA): TGTGCCACCAGCATAACAGGGGAGGACACCATATATTTT. The rearrangement uses TRBV15 and TRBJ1-3, with 7 nucleotides matching TRBD1. This CDR3 is built from 13 residues. CDR1 LNHNV and CDR2 YYDKDF come from the germline V gene (reference sequence). Trimming took 4 bases from V and 8 from J; bases not matched to a gene: 5.

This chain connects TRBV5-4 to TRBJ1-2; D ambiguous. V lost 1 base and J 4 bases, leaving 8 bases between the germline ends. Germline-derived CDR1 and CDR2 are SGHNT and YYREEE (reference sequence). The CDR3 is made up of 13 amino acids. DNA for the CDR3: TGTGCCAGCAGCTTGCCGGGTGGCTATGGCTACACCTTC. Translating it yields CASSLPGGYGYTF.

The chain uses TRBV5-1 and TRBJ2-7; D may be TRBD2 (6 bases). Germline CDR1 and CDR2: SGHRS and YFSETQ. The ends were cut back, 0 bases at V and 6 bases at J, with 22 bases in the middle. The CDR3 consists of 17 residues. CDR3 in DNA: TGCGCCAGCAGCTTGGGGCCCGAGGTTCTAGCGAGGTCCGAGCAGTACTTC. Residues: CASSLGPEVLARSEQYF.

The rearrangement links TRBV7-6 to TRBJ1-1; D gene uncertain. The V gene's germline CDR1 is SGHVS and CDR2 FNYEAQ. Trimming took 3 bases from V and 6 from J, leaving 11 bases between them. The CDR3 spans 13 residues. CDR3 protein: CASSFNSGAEAFF. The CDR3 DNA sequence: TGTGCCAGCAGCTTTAATTCGGGAGCTGAAGCTTTCTTT.

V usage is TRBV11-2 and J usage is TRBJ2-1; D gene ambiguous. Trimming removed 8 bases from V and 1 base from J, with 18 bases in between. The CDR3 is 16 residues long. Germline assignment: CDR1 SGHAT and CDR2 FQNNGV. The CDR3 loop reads CASVKLGSRSYNEQFF. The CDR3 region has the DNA TGTGCCAGCGTCAAACTGGGGTCCAGGTCCTACAATGAGCAGTTCTTC. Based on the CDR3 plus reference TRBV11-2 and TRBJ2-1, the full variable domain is EAGVAQSPRYKIIEKRQSVAFWCNPISGHATLYWYQQILGQGPKLLIQFQNNGVVDDSQLPKDRFSAERLKGVDSTLKIQPAKLEDSAVYLCASVKLGSRSYNEQFFGPGTRLTVL.

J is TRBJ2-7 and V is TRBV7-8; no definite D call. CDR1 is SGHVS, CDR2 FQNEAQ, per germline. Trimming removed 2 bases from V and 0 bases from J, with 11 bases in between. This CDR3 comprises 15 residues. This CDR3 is CASSLLAASSYEQYF. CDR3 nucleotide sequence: TGTGCCAGCAGCTTATTGGCGGCTAGCTCCTACGAGCAGTACTTC. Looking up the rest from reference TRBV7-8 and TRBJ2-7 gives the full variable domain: GAGVSQSPRYKVAKRGQDVALRCDPISGHVSLFWYQQALGQGPEFLTYFQNEAQLDKSGLPSDRFFAERPEGSVSTLKIQRTQQEDSAVYLCASSLLAASSYEQYFGPGTRLTVT.

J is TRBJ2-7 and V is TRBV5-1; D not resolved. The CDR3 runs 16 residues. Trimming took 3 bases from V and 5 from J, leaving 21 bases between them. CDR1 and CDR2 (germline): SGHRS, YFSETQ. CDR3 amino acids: CASSSGLSLVAHEQYF. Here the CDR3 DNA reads TGCGCCAGCAGCTCGGGCCTGTCTTTGGTGGCGCACGAGCAGTACTTC.

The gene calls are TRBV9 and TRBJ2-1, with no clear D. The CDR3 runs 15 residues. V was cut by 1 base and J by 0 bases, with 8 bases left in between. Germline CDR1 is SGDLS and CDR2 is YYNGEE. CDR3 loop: CASSVNPRSYNEQFF. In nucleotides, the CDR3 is TGTGCCAGCAGCGTAAACCCTCGCTCCTACAATGAGCAGTTCTTC. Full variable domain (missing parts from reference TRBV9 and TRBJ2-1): DSGVTQTPKHLITATGQRVTLRCSPRSGDLSVYWYQQSLDQGLQFLIQYYNGEERAKGNILERFSAQQFPDLHSELNLSSLELGDSALYFCASSVNPRSYNEQFFGPGTRLTVL.

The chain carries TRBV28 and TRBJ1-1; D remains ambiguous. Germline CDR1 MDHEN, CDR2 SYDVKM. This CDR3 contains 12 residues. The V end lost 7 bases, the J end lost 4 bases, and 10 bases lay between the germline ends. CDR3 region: CASNLYSTEAFF. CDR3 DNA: TGTGCCAGCAATCTCTATAGCACTGAAGCTTTCTTT.

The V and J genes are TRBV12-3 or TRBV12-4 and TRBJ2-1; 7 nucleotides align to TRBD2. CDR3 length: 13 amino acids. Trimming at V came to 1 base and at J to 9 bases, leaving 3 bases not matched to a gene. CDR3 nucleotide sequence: TGTGCCAGCAGTTTAGTGGCTAGCGGTGAGCAGTTCTTC. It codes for CASSLVASGEQFF.

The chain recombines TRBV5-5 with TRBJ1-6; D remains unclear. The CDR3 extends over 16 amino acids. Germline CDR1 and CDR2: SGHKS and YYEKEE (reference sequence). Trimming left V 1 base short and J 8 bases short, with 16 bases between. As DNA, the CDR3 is TGTGCCAGCAGCTTGAGAGCATTCCGGGCGGATTCACCCCTCCACTTT. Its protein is CASSLRAFRADSPLHF.

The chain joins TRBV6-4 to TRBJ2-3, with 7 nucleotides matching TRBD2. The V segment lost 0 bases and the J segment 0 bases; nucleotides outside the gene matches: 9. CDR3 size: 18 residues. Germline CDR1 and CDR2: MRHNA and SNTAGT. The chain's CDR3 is CASSDSSGALLSTDTQYF. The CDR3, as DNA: TGTGCCAGCAGTGACTCGAGCGGGGCTCTACTTAGCACAGATACGCAGTATTTT.

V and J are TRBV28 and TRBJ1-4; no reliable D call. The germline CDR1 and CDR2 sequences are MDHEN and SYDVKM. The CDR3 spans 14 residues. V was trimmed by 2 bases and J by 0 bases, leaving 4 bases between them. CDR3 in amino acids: CASSLPTTNEKLFF. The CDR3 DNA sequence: TGTGCCAGCAGTTTACCTACAACTAATGAAAAACTGTTTTTT.

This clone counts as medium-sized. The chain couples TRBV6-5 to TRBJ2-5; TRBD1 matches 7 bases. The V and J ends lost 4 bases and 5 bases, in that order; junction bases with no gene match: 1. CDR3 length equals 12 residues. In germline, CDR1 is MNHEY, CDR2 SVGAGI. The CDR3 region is CASSLQGETQYF. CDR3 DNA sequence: TGTGCCAGCAGTTTACAGGGGGAGACCCAGTACTTC.

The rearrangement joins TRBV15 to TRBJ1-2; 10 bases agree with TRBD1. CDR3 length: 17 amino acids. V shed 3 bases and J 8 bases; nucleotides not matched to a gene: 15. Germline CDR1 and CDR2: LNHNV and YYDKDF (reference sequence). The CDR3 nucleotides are TGTGCCACCAGCAGGACGACCCCCGGACAGGGGGGCGGAGGCTACACCTTC. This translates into CATSRTTPGQGGGGYTF.

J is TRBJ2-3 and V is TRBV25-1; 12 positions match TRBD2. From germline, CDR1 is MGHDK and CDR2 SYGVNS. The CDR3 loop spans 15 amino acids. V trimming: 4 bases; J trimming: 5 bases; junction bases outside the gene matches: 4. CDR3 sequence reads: CASSGGLAGLDTQYF. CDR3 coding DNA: TGTGCCAGCAGTGGGGGACTAGCGGGCCTAGATACGCAGTATTTT.

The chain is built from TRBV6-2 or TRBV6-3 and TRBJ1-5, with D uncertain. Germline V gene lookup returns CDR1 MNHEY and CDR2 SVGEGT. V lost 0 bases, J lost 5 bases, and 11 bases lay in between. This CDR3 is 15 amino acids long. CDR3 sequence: CASSYSIHGDQPQHF. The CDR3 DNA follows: TGTGCCAGCAGTTACTCGATACATGGCGATCAGCCCCAGCATTTT.

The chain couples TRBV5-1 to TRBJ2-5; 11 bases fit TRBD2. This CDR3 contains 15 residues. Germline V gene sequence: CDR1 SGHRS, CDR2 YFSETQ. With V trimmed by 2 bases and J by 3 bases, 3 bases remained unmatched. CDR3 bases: TGCGCCAGCAGCTTCCAGGGACTAGCGGAAGAGACCCAGTACTTC. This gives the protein CASSFQGLAEETQYF.

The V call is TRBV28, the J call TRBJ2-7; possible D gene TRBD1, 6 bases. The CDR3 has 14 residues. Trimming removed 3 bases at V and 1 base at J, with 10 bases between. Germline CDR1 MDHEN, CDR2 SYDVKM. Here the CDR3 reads CASSFHRGSYEQYF. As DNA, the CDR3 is TGTGCCAGCAGTTTTCATAGGGGGTCCTACGAGCAGTACTTC.

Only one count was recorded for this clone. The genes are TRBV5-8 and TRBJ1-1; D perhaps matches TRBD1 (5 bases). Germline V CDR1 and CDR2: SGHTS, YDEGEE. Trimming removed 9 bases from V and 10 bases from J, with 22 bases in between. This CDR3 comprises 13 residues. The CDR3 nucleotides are TGTGCCACCCGGCGGGGCTTGGTTGGGGGAGCTTTCTTT. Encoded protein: CATRRGLVGGAFF.